The clone carrying this T cell receptor beta chain was seen a few times. Its cognate antigen is unknown. This record comes from a study of beta chain features in type 1 diabetes. General study findings and limits: A moderate, significant TCRB CDR3 shortening appeared in type 1 diabetes across four CD4+ subsets.

V lost 5 bases, J lost 1 base, and 15 bases lay in between. The CDR3 contains 15 residues. CDR1 is MNHEY and CDR2 is SMNVEV in the germline V gene (reference sequence). The entirety of the isolated RNA underwent reverse transcription, so expressed TCRB transcripts were sequenced. Measured with immunoSEQ multiplex PCR; TCRdb has only the in-frame clones, and not every one. The sample includes over 650,000 clones, more than 13% of them seen just once. The specimen was naive CD4+ T cells from blood. The V call is TRBV27, the J call TRBJ2-7; the D call may be TRBD1 or TRBD2 (6 bases each). This clonotype was obtained from a man aged 18 to 29 with type 1 diabetes. CDR3 DNA sequence: TGTGCCAGCAGTCCCGTAAGGGGGGTTTCCTACGAGCAGTACTTC. It translates to CASSPVRGVSYEQYF.